The 7 T cell receptor beta chains given below trace back to one sample, sequenced in a study of T cell responses to AZD1222 COVID-19 vaccine. The method was immunoSEQ multiplex PCR; TCRdb's version includes in-frame clones alone and lacks a portion of them. The table includes about 130,000 clones, around 83% detected once. The specimen comprised peripheral blood, sampled on day 0 of AZD1222 vaccination. These receptors all stem from an adult in good health.

The rearrangement uses TRBV4-1 and TRBJ1-5; D unclear. V was shortened by 1 base and J by 3 bases, with 13 bases between the two germline ends. This CDR3 comprises 16 residues. Germline V gene sequence: CDR1 MGHRA, CDR2 YSYEKL. The CDR3 sequence is CASSQGASTDNQPQHF. The CDR3, as DNA: TGCGCCAGCAGCCAAGGGGCCAGCACCGACAATCAGCCCCAGCATTTT.

This chain links TRBV11-1 with TRBJ1-3; tentative D call: TRBD1 (6 bases). The CDR3 totals 16 residues. The V gene's germline CDR1 is SGHAT and CDR2 FQDESV (reference sequence). V was trimmed by 3 bases and J by 0 bases, leaving 12 bases between them. CDR3 sequence reads: CASSLEGVSSGNTIYF. CDR3 bases: TGTGCCAGCAGCTTGGAGGGGGTGTCCTCTGGAAACACCATATATTTT.

This chain joins TRBV12-3 or TRBV12-4 and TRBJ2-3; D gene unclear. The CDR3 runs to 11 residues. Trimming took off 3 bases at V and 5 bases at J, with 3 bases between the two ends. The CDR3 region has the DNA TGTGCCAGCAGTTTGGGAGATACGCAGTATTTT. This codes for CASSLGDTQYF.

The chain couples TRBV14 to TRBJ1-1; no clear D gene. V lost 3 bases, J lost 8 bases, and 7 bases lay in between. The CDR3 contains 11 residues. Germline V gene sequence: CDR1 SGHDN, CDR2 FVKESK. The CDR3 DNA follows: TGTGCCAGCAGCCAGTATATGGAAGCTTTCTTT. It yields the protein CASSQYMEAFF.

The chain links TRBV9 to TRBJ1-6; TRBD1 matches at 7 bases. Trimming cost V 6 bases and J 8 bases; bases outside gene matches: 11. Looked up from germline, CDR1 is SGDLS and CDR2 is YYNGEE. The CDR3 totals 15 residues. CDR3 residues: CASNLSGTEDSPLHF. CDR3 in DNA: TGTGCCAGCAACCTTTCCGGGACAGAAGATTCACCCCTCCACTTT.

This chain's CDR3 is CAISGVLGEGYTF. CDR3 bases: TGTGCCATCAGTGGGGTCCTGGGCGAGGGCTACACCTTC. This chain joins TRBV10-3 and TRBJ1-2; D is ambiguous. The CDR3 length is 13 residues. Germline V CDR1 and CDR2: ENHRY, SYGVKD. Trimming took 4 bases from V and 8 from J, leaving 14 bases between them.

The V gene is TRBV6-1, the J gene TRBJ2-2; D call uncertain. Germline assignment: CDR1 MNHNS and CDR2 SASEGT. The V end was cut by 2 bases, the J end by 7 bases, with 11 bases between. This CDR3 is built from 14 residues. The CDR3 loop reads CASSESWAGGELFF. In DNA form, the CDR3 reads TGTGCCAGCAGTGAAAGCTGGGCAGGCGGGGAGCTGTTTTTT.